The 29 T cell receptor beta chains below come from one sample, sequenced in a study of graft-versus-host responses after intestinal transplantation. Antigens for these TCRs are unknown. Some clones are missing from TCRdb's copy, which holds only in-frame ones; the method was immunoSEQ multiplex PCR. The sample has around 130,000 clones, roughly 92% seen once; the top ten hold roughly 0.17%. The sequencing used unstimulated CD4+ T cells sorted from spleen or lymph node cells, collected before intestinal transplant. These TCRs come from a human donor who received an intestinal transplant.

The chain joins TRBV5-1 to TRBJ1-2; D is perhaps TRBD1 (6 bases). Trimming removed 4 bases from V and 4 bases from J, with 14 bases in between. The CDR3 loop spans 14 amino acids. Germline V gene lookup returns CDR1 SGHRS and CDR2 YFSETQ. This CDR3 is CASSQRTETYGYTF. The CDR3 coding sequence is TGCGCCAGCAGCCAACGGACAGAAACCTATGGCTACACCTTC.

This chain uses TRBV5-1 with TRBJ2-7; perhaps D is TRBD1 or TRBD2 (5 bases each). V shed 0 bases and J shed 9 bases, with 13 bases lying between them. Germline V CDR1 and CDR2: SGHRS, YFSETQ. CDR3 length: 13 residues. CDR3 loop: CASSLGGTVGQYF. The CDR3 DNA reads TGCGCCAGCAGCTTGGGAGGGACCGTTGGGCAGTACTTC.

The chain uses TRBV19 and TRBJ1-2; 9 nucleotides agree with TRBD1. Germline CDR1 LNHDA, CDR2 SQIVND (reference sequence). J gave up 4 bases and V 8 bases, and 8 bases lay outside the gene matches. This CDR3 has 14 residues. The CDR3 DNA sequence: TGTGCCAGTGCCCGGGACAGGGAAATCTATGGCTACACCTTC. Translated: CASARDREIYGYTF. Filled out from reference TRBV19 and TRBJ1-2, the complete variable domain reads DGGITQSPKYLFRKEGQNVTLSCEQNLNHDAMYWYRQDPGQGLRLIYYSQIVNDFQKGDIAEGYSVSREKKESFPLTVTSAQKNPTAFYLCASARDREIYGYTFGSGTRLTVV.

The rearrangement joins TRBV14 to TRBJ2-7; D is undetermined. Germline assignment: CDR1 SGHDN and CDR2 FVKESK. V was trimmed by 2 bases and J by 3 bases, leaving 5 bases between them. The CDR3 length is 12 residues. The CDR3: CASSQTRYEQYF. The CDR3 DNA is TGTGCCAGCAGCCAAACTCGCTACGAGCAGTACTTC. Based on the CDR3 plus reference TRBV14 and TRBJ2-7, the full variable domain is EAGVTQFPSHSVIEKGQTVTLRCDPISGHDNLYWYRRVMGKEIKFLLHFVKESKQDESGMPNNRFLAERTGGTYSTLKVQPAELEDSGVYFCASSQTRYEQYFGPGTRLTVT.

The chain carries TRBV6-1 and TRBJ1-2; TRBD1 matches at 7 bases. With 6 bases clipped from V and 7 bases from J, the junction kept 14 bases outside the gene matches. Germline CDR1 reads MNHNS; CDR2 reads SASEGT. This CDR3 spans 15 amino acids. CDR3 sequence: CASRDRSRAFSGYTF. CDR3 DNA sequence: TGTGCCAGCAGGGACAGGAGCCGAGCCTTTAGTGGCTACACCTTC.

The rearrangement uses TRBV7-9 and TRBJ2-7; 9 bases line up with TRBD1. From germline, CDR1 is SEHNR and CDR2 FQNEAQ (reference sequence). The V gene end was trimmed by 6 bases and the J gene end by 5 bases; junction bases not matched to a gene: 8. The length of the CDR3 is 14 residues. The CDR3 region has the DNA TGTGCCAGCAGACTCACAGGGGGCGGGGACGAGCAGTACTTC. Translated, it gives CASRLTGGGDEQYF.

The DNA of the CDR3 is TGTGCCAGCAGCCCGTGGACAGGGGGCCCGGGGAGTGAAAAACTGTTTTTT. Its protein is CASSPWTGGPGSEKLFF. This rearrangement joins TRBV14 to TRBJ1-4; 11 nucleotides align to TRBD1. The CDR3 totals 17 residues. V gave up 4 bases and J gave up 7 bases; unmatched junction bases: 11. Germline V gene sequence: CDR1 SGHDN, CDR2 FVKESK.

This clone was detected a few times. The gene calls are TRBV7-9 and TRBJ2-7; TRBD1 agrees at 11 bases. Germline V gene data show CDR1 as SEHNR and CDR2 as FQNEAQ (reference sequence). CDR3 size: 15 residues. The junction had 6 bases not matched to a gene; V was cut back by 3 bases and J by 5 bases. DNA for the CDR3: TGTGCCAGCAGCTTTTGGACAGGGGGCTCGGACGAGCAGTACTTC. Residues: CASSFWTGGSDEQYF.

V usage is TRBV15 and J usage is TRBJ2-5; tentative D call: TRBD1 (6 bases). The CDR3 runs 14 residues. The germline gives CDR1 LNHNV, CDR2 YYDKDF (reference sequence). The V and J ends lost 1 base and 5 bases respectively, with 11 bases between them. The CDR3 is CATSRGPGDETQYF. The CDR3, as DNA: TGTGCCACCAGCAGAGGTCCAGGGGACGAGACCCAGTACTTC.

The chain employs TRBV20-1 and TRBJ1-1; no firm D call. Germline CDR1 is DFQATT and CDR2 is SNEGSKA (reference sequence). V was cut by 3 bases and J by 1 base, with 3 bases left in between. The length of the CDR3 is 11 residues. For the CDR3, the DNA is TGCAGTGCTAGGCAGAACACTGAAGCTTTCTTT. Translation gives CSARQNTEAFF.

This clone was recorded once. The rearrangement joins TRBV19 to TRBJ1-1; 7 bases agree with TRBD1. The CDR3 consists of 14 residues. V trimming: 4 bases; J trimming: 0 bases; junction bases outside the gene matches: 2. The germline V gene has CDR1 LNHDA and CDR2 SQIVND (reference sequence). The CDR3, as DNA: TGTGCCAGTAGTACGAGGGGGCTGAACACTGAAGCTTTCTTT. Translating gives CASSTRGLNTEAFF.

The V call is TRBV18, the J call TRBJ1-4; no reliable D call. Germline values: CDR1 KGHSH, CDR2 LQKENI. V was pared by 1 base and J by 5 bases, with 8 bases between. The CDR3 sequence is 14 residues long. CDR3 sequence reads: CASSPRQVNEKLFF. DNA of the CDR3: TGTGCCAGCTCACCACGGCAGGTGAATGAAAAACTGTTTTTT.

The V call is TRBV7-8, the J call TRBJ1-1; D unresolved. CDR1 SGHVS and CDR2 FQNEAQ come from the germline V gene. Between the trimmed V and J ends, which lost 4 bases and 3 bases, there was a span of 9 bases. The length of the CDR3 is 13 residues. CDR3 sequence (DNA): TGTGCCAGCAGCTCCGCTAGGGACACTGAAGCTTTCTTT. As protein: CASSSARDTEAFF.

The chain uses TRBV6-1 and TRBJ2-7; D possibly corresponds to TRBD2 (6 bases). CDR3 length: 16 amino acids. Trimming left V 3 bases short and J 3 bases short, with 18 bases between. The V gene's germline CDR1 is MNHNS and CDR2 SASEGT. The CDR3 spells CASSDQRVTGVYEQYF. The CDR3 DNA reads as TGTGCCAGCAGTGATCAAAGGGTCACGGGAGTCTACGAGCAGTACTTC.

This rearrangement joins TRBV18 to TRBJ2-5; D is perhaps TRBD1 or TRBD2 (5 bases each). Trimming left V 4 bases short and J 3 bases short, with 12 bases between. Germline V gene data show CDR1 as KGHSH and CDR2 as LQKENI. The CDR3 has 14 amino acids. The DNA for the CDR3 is TGTGCCAGCTCACAATCCGTGGGGGAAGAGACCCAGTACTTC. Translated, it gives CASSQSVGEETQYF.

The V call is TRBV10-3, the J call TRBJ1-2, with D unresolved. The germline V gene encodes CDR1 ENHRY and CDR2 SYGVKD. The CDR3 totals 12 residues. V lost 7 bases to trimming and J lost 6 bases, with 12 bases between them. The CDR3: CAIMVGRDGYTF. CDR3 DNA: TGTGCCATCATGGTAGGGAGAGATGGCTACACCTTC.

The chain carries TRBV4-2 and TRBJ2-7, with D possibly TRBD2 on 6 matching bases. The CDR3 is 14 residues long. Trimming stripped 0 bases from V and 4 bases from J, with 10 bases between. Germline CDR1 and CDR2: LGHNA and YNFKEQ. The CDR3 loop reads CASSQDLGTYEQYF. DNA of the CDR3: TGTGCCAGCAGCCAAGATTTGGGGACTTACGAGCAGTACTTC.

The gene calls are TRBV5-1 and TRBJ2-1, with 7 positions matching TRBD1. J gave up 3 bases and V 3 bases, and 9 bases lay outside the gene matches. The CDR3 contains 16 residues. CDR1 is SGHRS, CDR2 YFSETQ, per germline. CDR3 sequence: CASSWPRGMIYNEQFF. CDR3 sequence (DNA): TGCGCCAGCAGCTGGCCCAGGGGGATGATCTACAATGAGCAGTTCTTC.

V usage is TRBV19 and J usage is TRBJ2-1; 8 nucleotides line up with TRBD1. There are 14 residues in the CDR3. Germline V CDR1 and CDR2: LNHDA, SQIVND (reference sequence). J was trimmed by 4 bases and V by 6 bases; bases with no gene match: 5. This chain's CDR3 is CASRPRQGYNEQFF. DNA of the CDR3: TGTGCCAGTAGGCCGCGACAGGGGTACAATGAGCAGTTCTTC.

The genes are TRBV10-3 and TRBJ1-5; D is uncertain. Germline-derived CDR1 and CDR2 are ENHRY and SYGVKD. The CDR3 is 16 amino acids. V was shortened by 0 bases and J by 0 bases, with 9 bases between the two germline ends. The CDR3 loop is CAISESAPYSNQPQHF. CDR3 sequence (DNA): TGTGCCATCAGTGAGTCGGCTCCATATAGCAATCAGCCCCAGCATTTT.

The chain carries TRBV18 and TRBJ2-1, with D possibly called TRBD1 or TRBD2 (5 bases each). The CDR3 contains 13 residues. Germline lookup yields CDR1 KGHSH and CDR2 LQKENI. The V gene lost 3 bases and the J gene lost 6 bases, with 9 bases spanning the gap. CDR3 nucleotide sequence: TGTGCCAGCTCACCGCAGGGACCCAATGAGCAGTTCTTC. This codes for CASSPQGPNEQFF.

The CDR3 DNA sequence: TGTGCCAGCAGCCGCGACAGGGGGCGAAGGGGCTACACCTTC. Translation: CASSRDRGRRGYTF. This chain links TRBV5-8 with TRBJ1-2, with 10 bases identical to TRBD1. The CDR3 is 14 residues long. Per germline, CDR1 SGHTS and CDR2 YDEGEE. V shed 4 bases and J 8 bases; nucleotides not matched to a gene: 8. Filled out from reference TRBV5-8 and TRBJ1-2, the complete variable domain reads EAGVTQSPTHLIKTRGQQATLRCSPISGHTSVYWYQQALGLGLQFLLWYDEGEERNRGNFPPRFSGRQFPNYSSELNVNALELEDSALYLCASSRDRGRRGYTFGSGTRLTVV.

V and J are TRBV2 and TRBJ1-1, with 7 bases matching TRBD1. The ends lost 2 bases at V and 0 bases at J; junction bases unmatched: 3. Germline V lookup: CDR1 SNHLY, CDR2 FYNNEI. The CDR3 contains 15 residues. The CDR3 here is CASSEQGVLNTEAFF. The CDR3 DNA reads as TGTGCCAGCAGTGAACAGGGGGTGCTGAACACTGAAGCTTTCTTT.

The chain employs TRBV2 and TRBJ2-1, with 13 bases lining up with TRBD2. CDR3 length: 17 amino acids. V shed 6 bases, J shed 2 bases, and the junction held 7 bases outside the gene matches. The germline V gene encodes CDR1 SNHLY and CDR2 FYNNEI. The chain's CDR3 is CASSPTTSGGAYNEQFF. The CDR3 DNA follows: TGTGCCAGCAGCCCAACCACTAGCGGGGGGGCCTACAATGAGCAGTTCTTC.

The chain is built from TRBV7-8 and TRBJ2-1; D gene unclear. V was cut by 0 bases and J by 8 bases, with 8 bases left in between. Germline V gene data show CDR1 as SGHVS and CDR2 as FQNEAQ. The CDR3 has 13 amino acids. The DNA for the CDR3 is TGTGCCAGCAGCTTAGCGAGGCGCGATGAGCAGTTCTTC. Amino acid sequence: CASSLARRDEQFF.

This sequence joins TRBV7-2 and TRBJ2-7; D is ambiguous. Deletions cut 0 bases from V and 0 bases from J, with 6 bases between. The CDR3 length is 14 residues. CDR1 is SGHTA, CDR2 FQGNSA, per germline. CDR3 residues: CASSLAWSSYEQYF. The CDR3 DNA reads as TGTGCCAGCAGCTTAGCCTGGAGCTCCTACGAGCAGTACTTC.

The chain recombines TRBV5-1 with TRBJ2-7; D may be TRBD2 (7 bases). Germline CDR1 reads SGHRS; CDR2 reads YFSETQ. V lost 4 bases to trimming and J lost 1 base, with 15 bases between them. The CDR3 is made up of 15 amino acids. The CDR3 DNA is TGCGCCAGCAGCCCCATGGGGGGGGCGTCCTACGAGCAGTACTTC. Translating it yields CASSPMGGASYEQYF.

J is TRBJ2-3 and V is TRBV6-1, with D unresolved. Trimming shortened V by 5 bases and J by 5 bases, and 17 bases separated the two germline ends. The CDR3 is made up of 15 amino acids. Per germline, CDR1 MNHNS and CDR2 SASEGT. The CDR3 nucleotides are TGTGCCAGCAGTCCCGAAATTAGTAACTTAGATACGCAGTATTTT. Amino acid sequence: CASSPEISNLDTQYF.

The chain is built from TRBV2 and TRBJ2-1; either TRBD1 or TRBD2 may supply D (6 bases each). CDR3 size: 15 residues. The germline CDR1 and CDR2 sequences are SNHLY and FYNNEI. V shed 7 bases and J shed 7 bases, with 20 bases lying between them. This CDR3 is CASTTTGGRRNEQFF. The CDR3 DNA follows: TGTGCCAGCACTACCACCGGGGGCCGGAGAAATGAGCAGTTCTTC.